The 5 T cell receptor beta chains below come from one sample, sequenced in a study of neurological immune-mediated disorders (dated by TCRdb to between 2018 and 2020). Library construction relied on 5' RACE. The run used an Illumina HiSeq 2500. Starting from the raw public reads, TCRdb applied fastp trimming at Q25, assembled clones with MiXCR and retained in-frame beta chains. Merged by CDR3 protein, the rows form single entries marked with the most common genes and DNA. The sample table records about 80,000 distinct CDR3 sequences; about 5.6% of these occur just once. The top ten clones comprise 6.5% to 9.5% of the sample. Sample time point, as interpreted from the label and publication: longitudinal time-point 2. Sequenced material: PBMCs. These receptors were taken from a woman aged 55-69 years with multiple sclerosis.

This clonotype was counted ten times or more. The chain employs TRBV11-2 and TRBJ1-2; D remains unclear. Germline values: CDR1 SGHAT, CDR2 FQNNGV. This CDR3 comprises 16 residues. The V gene lost 4 bases and the J gene lost 3 bases, with 18 bases spanning the gap. The CDR3 sequence: CASSSEGRVGHYGYTF. CDR3 nucleotides: TGTGCCAGCAGCTCCGAGGGCCGCGTAGGACACTATGGCTACACCTTC.

This clonotype was recorded at least ten times. The chain couples TRBV29-1 to TRBJ2-2; a weak D match, TRBD1 (6 bases). The germline V gene has CDR1 SQVTM and CDR2 ANQGSEA. V was trimmed by 6 bases and J by 6 bases, leaving 17 bases between them. The CDR3 is 14 amino acids. The DNA for the CDR3 is TGCAGCGTCAATACAGGGCGTCTCGCCGGGGAGCTGTTTTTT. The encoded protein is CSVNTGRLAGELFF.

The sample holds many counts of this clonotype. The rearrangement joins TRBV9 to TRBJ2-5, with D hard to call. Trimming took 4 bases from V and 5 from J, leaving 12 bases between them. CDR3 length equals 13 residues. Per the germline V gene, CDR1 is SGDLS and CDR2 is YYNGEE. This chain's CDR3 is CASSQGNRETQYF. CDR3 sequence (DNA): TGTGCCAGCAGCCAAGGGAACCGGGAGACCCAGTACTTC.

This clonotype was observed many times. The rearrangement links TRBV20-1 to TRBJ2-7, with D unclear. V gave up 5 bases and J gave up 2 bases, with 7 bases separating them. Looked up from germline, CDR1 is DFQATT and CDR2 is SNEGSKA (reference sequence). CDR3 size: 11 residues. The CDR3 DNA sequence: TGCAGTGCTGACAAGCCCTACGAGCAGTACTTC. Protein: CSADKPYEQYF.

At least ten counts were recorded for this clonotype. This chain links TRBV5-1 with TRBJ2-3; D tentatively reads TRBD1 or TRBD2 (5 bases each). CDR1 SGHRS and CDR2 YFSETQ come from the germline V gene. The CDR3 sequence is 14 residues long. Trimming took off 4 bases at V and 5 bases at J, with 14 bases between the two ends. DNA of the CDR3: TGCGCCAGCAGCCTGGGACGCCTTGGAGATACGCAGTATTTT. This gives the protein CASSLGRLGDTQYF.